One sample yielded the 31 T cell receptor beta chains listed below, sequenced in a study of blood T cell repertoires in COVID-19. The method was immunoSEQ multiplex PCR; TCRdb's version includes in-frame clones alone and lacks a portion of them. This table has 210,000 or so clones, approximately 86% appearing once. Sequenced sample: peripheral blood. The receptors derive from a man between 18 and 35 years old with active or convalescent COVID-19.

The rearrangement uses TRBV3-1 (or the pseudogene TRBV3-2) and TRBJ2-1; 9 bases are a match to TRBD2. This CDR3 is 15 amino acids long. Unmatched junction bases numbered 5, after V lost 1 base and J lost 7 bases. Germline V gives CDR1 LGHDT, CDR2 YNNKEL (reference sequence). The CDR3 DNA reads as TGTGCCAGCAGCCAAGGGACTAGCGTCCCTAATGAGCAGTTCTTC. Translation: CASSQGTSVPNEQFF.

The chain is built from TRBV20-1 and TRBJ1-3; D perhaps matches TRBD1 (6 bases). The CDR3 contains 13 residues. The V gene lost 5 bases and the J gene lost 7 bases, with 15 bases spanning the gap. The V gene's germline CDR1 is DFQATT and CDR2 SNEGSKA (reference sequence). The CDR3 sequence: CSARELRGNTIYF. CDR3 sequence (DNA): TGCAGTGCTCGTGAATTAAGGGGGAACACCATATATTTT.

Regarding this clone: At one end, the junction sequence differs from germline, possibly due to a read error. The chain combines TRBV7-7 with TRBJ2-3; 8 positions match TRBD2. CDR1 is SSHAT, CDR2 FNYEAQ, per germline (reference sequence). The CDR3 is 16 amino acids. DNA of the CDR3: TGTGCTAGCAGCTTAATGGCGGGAGGAGGTACAGATACGCAGTATTTT. It encodes CASSLMAGGGTDTQYF. Complete variable domain (other parts from reference TRBV7-7 and TRBJ2-3): GAGVSQSPRYKVTKRGQDVTLRCDPISSHATLYWYQQALGQGPEFLTYFNYEAQPDKSGLPSDRFSAERPEGSISTLTIQRTEQRDSAMYRCASSLMAGGGTDTQYFGPGTRLTVL.

Points on this clone: A junction end diverges from the germline sequence, so it may reflect a read error. V usage is TRBV5-4 and J usage is TRBJ2-2; TRBD1 aligns across 7 bases. The CDR3 consists of 16 residues. Germline CDR1 and CDR2: SGHNT and YYREEE (reference sequence). The CDR3 nucleotides are TGTGCCGGCAGCTTGCTACAGGGGTTGAACACCGGGGAGCTGTTTTTT. Amino acid sequence: CAGSLLQGLNTGELFF.

The chain has TRBV19 and TRBJ2-6; 7 nucleotides align to TRBD1. The CDR3 is 17 residues long. The germline CDR1 and CDR2 sequences are LNHDA and SQIVND (reference sequence). J gave up 0 bases and V 5 bases, and 7 bases lay outside the gene matches. CDR3 loop: CASSPLGQSSGANVLTF. CDR3 bases: TGTGCCAGTAGTCCCCTGGGACAGTCCTCTGGGGCCAACGTCCTGACTTTC.

The rearrangement joins TRBV5-4 to TRBJ1-2; TRBD1 is a possible D gene (6 bases). With 5 bases removed from V and 7 bases from J, the gap between germline ends came to 15 bases. Germline lookup yields CDR1 SGHNT and CDR2 YYREEE (reference sequence). This CDR3 has 13 residues. The CDR3 DNA reads as TGTGCCAGCAGTACACAGGGCCCCAGTGGCTACACCTTC. Amino acid sequence: CASSTQGPSGYTF.

V is TRBV5-5 and J is TRBJ1-6; D gene uncertain. The CDR3 consists of 14 residues. CDR1 is SGHKS, CDR2 YYEKEE, per germline (reference sequence). Trimming cost V 0 bases and J 7 bases, with 8 bases left between them. CDR3 nucleotides: TGTGCCAGCAGCTTGGTTTCGGGAAATTCACCCCTCCACTTT. Amino acid sequence: CASSLVSGNSPLHF.

This sequence joins TRBV10-3 and TRBJ2-1; D is perhaps TRBD2 (5 bases). Germline loops: CDR1 ENHRY, CDR2 SYGVKD. V was cut by 6 bases and J by 7 bases, with 13 bases left in between. This CDR3 is 13 amino acids long. CDR3 sequence reads: CAISREVRNEQFF. The CDR3 DNA is TGTGCCATCAGCCGGGAAGTGCGAAATGAGCAGTTCTTC.

V usage is TRBV29-1 and J usage is TRBJ1-2, with 7 bases identical to TRBD1. Looked up from germline, CDR1 is SQVTM and CDR2 is ANQGSEA. With 4 bases clipped from V and 2 bases from J, the junction kept 13 bases outside the gene matches. The CDR3 spans 16 residues. The CDR3 DNA follows: TGCAGCGTTGTAGGGACAGCCGTAGGCCCGAACTATGGCTACACCTTC. Residues: CSVVGTAVGPNYGYTF.

This clone was recorded once. This rearrangement joins TRBV4-1 to TRBJ1-6, with 11 bases matching TRBD1. The CDR3 totals 17 residues. J lost 7 bases, V lost 0 bases, and 5 bases had no gene match. Germline V gives CDR1 MGHRA, CDR2 YSYEKL. The DNA of the CDR3 is TGCGCCAGCAGCCAAGATGTCGGACAGGGGGCGAATTCACCCCTCCACTTT. It specifies CASSQDVGQGANSPLHF.

The chain combines TRBV28 with TRBJ2-2; 7 bases match TRBD2. This CDR3 is 15 amino acids long. V gave up 3 bases and J gave up 3 bases; unmatched junction bases: 4. Germline assignment: CDR1 MDHEN and CDR2 SYDVKM. The CDR3 loop reads CASSFGLADTGELFF. The CDR3 DNA follows: TGTGCCAGCAGTTTCGGGCTAGCGGACACCGGGGAGCTGTTTTTT.

This chain joins TRBV6-4 and TRBJ1-5, with 7 positions matching TRBD1. This CDR3 is built from 16 residues. CDR1 and CDR2 (germline): MRHNA, SNTAGT. Unmatched junction bases numbered 13, after V lost 6 bases and J lost 5 bases. DNA for the CDR3: TGTGCCAGCAGCAAAGAGGCAGGGGGTAGTTATCAGCCCCAGCATTTT. Its translation: CASSKEAGGSYQPQHF.

For the CDR3, the DNA is TGTGCCAGCAGTCCACTGAGCTCCTACAATGAGCAGTTCTTC. Amino acids: CASSPLSSYNEQFF. The rearrangement links TRBV27 to TRBJ2-1; no definite D call. Trimming removed 5 bases at V and 0 bases at J, with 8 bases between. Germline CDR1 MNHEY, CDR2 SMNVEV (reference sequence). This CDR3 spans 14 amino acids.

The rearrangement uses TRBV29-1 and TRBJ2-2; 10 bases agree with TRBD1. This CDR3 has 15 residues. Germline V gene lookup returns CDR1 SQVTM and CDR2 ANQGSEA. Trimming took 7 bases from V and 4 from J; bases not matched to a gene: 9. CDR3 amino acids: CSATDRGILTGELFF. The CDR3 region has the DNA TGCAGCGCCACGGACAGGGGGATTCTCACCGGGGAGCTGTTTTTT.

The chain has TRBV27 and TRBJ2-1, with D possibly being TRBD2 (7 bases). Trimming left V 6 bases short and J 0 bases short, with 12 bases between. The germline V gene has CDR1 MNHEY and CDR2 SMNVEV (reference sequence). The CDR3 runs to 15 residues. DNA for the CDR3: TGTGCCAGCAGACAGGGCGGGAGCTCCTACAATGAGCAGTTCTTC. Its translation is CASRQGGSSYNEQFF.

The gene calls are TRBV5-1 and TRBJ2-7, with a weak D call TRBD2 (5 bases). V was trimmed by 1 base and J by 4 bases, leaving 9 bases between them. CDR1 and CDR2 from the germline V gene are SGHRS and YFSETQ. This CDR3 is 13 amino acids long. CDR3 in amino acids: CASSLRGGYEQYF. The CDR3 DNA reads TGCGCCAGCAGCTTGCGGGGTGGGTACGAGCAGTACTTC.

The CDR3 coding sequence is TGTGCCAGCAGCTTTCAAAGATATAGCGGACAGGGGCAGTACTTC. Translating gives CASSFQRYSGQGQYF. This rearrangement joins TRBV5-6 to TRBJ2-7; 8 nucleotides align to TRBD1. The CDR3 is 15 residues long. V lost 2 bases, J lost 9 bases, and 13 bases stayed unmatched. Germline V gene data show CDR1 as SGHDT and CDR2 as YYEEEE. Combining the CDR3 with reference TRBV5-6 and TRBJ2-7 gives the whole variable domain DAGVTQSPTHLIKTRGQQVTLRCSPKSGHDTVSWYQQALGQGPQFIFQYYEEEERQRGNFPDRFSGHQFPNYSSELNVNALLLGDSALYLCASSFQRYSGQGQYFGPGTRLTVT.

The chain employs TRBV3-1 (or the pseudogene TRBV3-2) and TRBJ1-5; D remains ambiguous. Per germline, CDR1 LGHDT and CDR2 YNNKEL (reference sequence). There are 12 residues in the CDR3. The V end lost 6 bases, the J end lost 6 bases, and 9 bases lay between the germline ends. CDR3 in amino acids: CASSRGVQPQHF. The CDR3 DNA reads as TGTGCCAGCAGTCGGGGTGTTCAGCCCCAGCATTTT.

V and J are TRBV6-5 and TRBJ2-4; D is perhaps TRBD1 (6 bases). The germline gives CDR1 MNHEY, CDR2 SVGAGI. V gave up 7 bases and J gave up 0 bases, with 7 bases separating them. The CDR3 sequence is 13 residues long. The CDR3 DNA sequence: TGTGCCAGCACAGGGGTAGCCAAAAACATTCAGTACTTC. Translation: CASTGVAKNIQYF.

The chain combines TRBV18 with TRBJ2-1, with D unresolved. Germline V gene data show CDR1 as KGHSH and CDR2 as LQKENI. Trimming stripped 3 bases from V and 6 bases from J, with 15 bases between. CDR3 length equals 15 residues. CDR3 amino acids: CASSPAVSPINEQFF. In nucleotides, the CDR3 is TGTGCCAGCTCACCGGCCGTTAGCCCCATCAATGAGCAGTTCTTC.

The table lists this clone with a count of one. The rearrangement uses TRBV6-4 and TRBJ2-7; 8 bases are a match to TRBD1. Trimming removed 6 bases from V and 6 bases from J; junction bases left unmatched: 10. Germline V gives CDR1 MRHNA, CDR2 SNTAGT. The CDR3 is made up of 14 amino acids. CDR3: CASSVTGGIGEQYF. The CDR3 DNA sequence: TGTGCCAGCAGCGTTACAGGGGGAATCGGCGAGCAGTACTTC.

The chain recombines TRBV6-1 with TRBJ2-3; 14 bases map to TRBD2. The V gene's germline CDR1 is MNHNS and CDR2 SASEGT. The CDR3 sequence is 17 residues long. Trimming at V came to 5 bases and at J to 4 bases, leaving 8 bases not matched to a gene. CDR3 coding DNA: TGTGCCAGCAGTAAAGGGACTAGCGGGAGAGGCCCAGATACGCAGTATTTT. Residues: CASSKGTSGRGPDTQYF.

The V and J genes are TRBV10-3 and TRBJ2-7; the D gene is possibly TRBD1 (5 bases). Germline CDR1 and CDR2: ENHRY and SYGVKD. The CDR3 is made up of 14 amino acids. Trimming left V 3 bases short and J 3 bases short, with 12 bases between. CDR3 sequence: CAISDGHRSYEQYF. Written as DNA, the CDR3 is TGTGCCATCAGTGATGGACACAGAAGCTACGAGCAGTACTTC.

This chain uses TRBV19 with TRBJ1-1; TRBD1 agrees at 7 bases. CDR1 and CDR2 (germline): LNHDA, SQIVND (reference sequence). The length of the CDR3 is 15 residues. The ends lost 4 bases at V and 0 bases at J; junction bases unmatched: 5. The CDR3 nucleotides read TGTGCCAGTAGTAACGGACAGGACTTGAACACTGAAGCTTTCTTT. Translating it yields CASSNGQDLNTEAFF.

This clone turned up a few times. This chain links TRBV2 with TRBJ2-2, with D maybe TRBD1 (6 bases). Germline CDR1 is SNHLY and CDR2 is FYNNEI. The CDR3 contains 16 residues. Trimming took 7 bases from V and 3 from J, leaving 18 bases between them. This CDR3 is CASISLKDSYTGELFF. CDR3 sequence (DNA): TGTGCCAGCATCTCTCTGAAGGACAGCTACACCGGGGAGCTGTTTTTT.

V and J are TRBV15 and TRBJ2-6; 8 bases are a match to TRBD2. The germline gives CDR1 LNHNV, CDR2 YYDKDF (reference sequence). This CDR3 is 18 amino acids long. V was clipped by 3 bases and J by 0 bases; unmatched bases: 7. The CDR3 DNA reads as TGTGCCACCAGCAGCCATAGCGGGAAGAGCTCTGGGGCCAACGTCCTGACTTTC. Its protein is CATSSHSGKSSGANVLTF.

This clone was found once. The chain is built from TRBV7-9 and TRBJ2-4; 12 nucleotides match TRBD2. Germline assignment: CDR1 SEHNR and CDR2 FQNEAQ (reference sequence). The CDR3 totals 15 residues. V lost 3 bases, J lost 9 bases, and 6 bases stayed unmatched. CDR3 in amino acids: CASSLRLAGESIQYF. For the CDR3, the DNA is TGTGCCAGCAGCTTGAGACTAGCGGGAGAGTCCATTCAGTACTTC.

The gene calls are TRBV7-2 and TRBJ1-2, with 7 bases matching TRBD1. CDR1 is SGHTA, CDR2 FQGNSA, per germline. This CDR3 is built from 15 residues. J lost 1 base, V lost 5 bases, and 7 bases had no gene match. The CDR3 protein is CASSLQGQINYGYTF. Written as DNA, the CDR3 is TGTGCCAGCAGCCTCCAGGGACAGATTAACTATGGCTACACCTTC.

This chain uses TRBV3-1 (or the pseudogene TRBV3-2) with TRBJ2-7, with 11 nucleotides matching TRBD2. The CDR3 covers 18 residues. Germline CDR1 LGHDT, CDR2 YNNKEL (reference sequence). V shed 1 base, J shed 1 base, and the junction held 9 bases outside the gene matches. The CDR3 reads CASSQVSGRAPGSYEQYF. The CDR3 DNA reads TGTGCCAGCAGCCAAGTTAGCGGGAGGGCTCCTGGATCCTACGAGCAGTACTTC.

This chain joins TRBV11-1 and TRBJ2-2; 9 nucleotides agree with TRBD2. V lost 5 bases, J lost 6 bases, and 7 bases stayed unmatched. The CDR3 spans 15 residues. From germline, CDR1 is SGHAT and CDR2 FQDESV (reference sequence). The DNA of the CDR3 is TGTGCCAGCAGCCTTAGCGGGAGAGGGGCCGGGGAGCTGTTTTTT. Its translation: CASSLSGRGAGELFF.

DNA of the CDR3: TGTGCCAGCAGCTCCGGAGTTCGGACAGTGAATGAAAAACTGTTTTTT. This translates into CASSSGVRTVNEKLFF. The chain recombines TRBV7-2 with TRBJ1-4; D is possibly TRBD1 (6 bases). CDR1 and CDR2 (germline): SGHTA, FQGNSA. The CDR3 is 16 residues long. The ends were cut back, 4 bases at V and 5 bases at J, with 17 bases in the middle.